This is a list of T cell receptor beta chains from one sample in a study of T cell responses to AZD1222 COVID-19 vaccine. The table came from immunoSEQ multiplex PCR; TCRdb's copy has only in-frame clones and leaves some out. The table has approximately 100,000 clones, about 87% seen once. Material: peripheral blood, obtained on day 0 of AZD1222 vaccination. The receptor set was obtained from an adult in good health. Both conserved end residues are part of each CDR3. A D gene is named only where the DNA matches it firmly. Rows may omit the clone size; those that give it use once, few, many or a size class.

J gene: TRBJ2-3
V gene: TRBV7-3
D gene: -
clone size: -
CDR3 protein: CASSLDRATDTQYF
CDR3 DNA: TGTGCCAGCAGCTTAGACCGGGCCACAGATACGCAGTATTTT

J gene: TRBJ2-7
V gene: TRBV7-8
D gene: -
clone size: -
CDR3 protein: CASSLGDTRFEQYF
CDR3 DNA: TGTGCCAGCAGCTTAGGGGACACCCGATTCGAGCAGTACTTC

J gene: TRBJ2-7
V gene: TRBV28
D gene: -
clone size: once
CDR3 protein: CASSSPAGYEQYF
CDR3 DNA: TGTGCCAGCAGCTCACCCGCGGGTTACGAGCAGTACTTC

J gene: TRBJ2-1
V gene: TRBV2
D gene: -
clone size: -
CDR3 protein: CATSEILNEQFF
CDR3 DNA: TGTGCCACCTCTGAGATACTCAATGAGCAGTTCTTC

J gene: TRBJ2-1
V gene: TRBV28
D gene: TRBD2
clone size: -
CDR3 protein: CASSEAASGSNEQFF
CDR3 DNA: TGTGCCAGTTCCGAGGCGGCTAGCGGGAGTAATGAGCAGTTCTTC

J gene: TRBJ2-1
V gene: TRBV7-2
D gene: TRBD2
clone size: -
CDR3 protein: CASSSGLAGGPSYNEQFF
CDR3 DNA: TGTGCCAGCAGCTCGGGACTAGCGGGAGGGCCCTCCTACAATGAGCAGTTCTTC

J gene: TRBJ2-2
V gene: TRBV7-2
D gene: -
clone size: -
CDR3 protein: CASSSGRGGELFF
CDR3 DNA: TGTGCCAGCAGCTCGGGAAGGGGCGGGGAGCTGTTTTTT

J gene: TRBJ1-2
V gene: TRBV5-6
D gene: -
clone size: -
CDR3 protein: CASSLGAENYGYTF
CDR3 DNA: TGTGCCAGCAGCTTGGGTGCGGAAAACTATGGCTACACCTTC

J gene: TRBJ2-1
V gene: TRBV6-2/TRBV6-3
D gene: TRBD1
clone size: few
CDR3 protein: CASSYTDRYNEQFF
CDR3 DNA: TGTGCCAGCAGTTACACGGACAGGTACAATGAGCAGTTCTTC

J gene: TRBJ2-5
V gene: TRBV7-9
D gene: -
clone size: -
CDR3 protein: CASSKRAGQGQETQYF
CDR3 DNA: TGTGCCAGCAGCAAAAGGGCTGGCCAGGGGCAAGAGACCCAGTACTTC

J gene: TRBJ2-1
V gene: TRBV2
D gene: -
clone size: -
CDR3 protein: CASSKTAKDYNEQFF
CDR3 DNA: TGTGCCAGCAGTAAGACAGCGAAAGACTACAATGAGCAGTTCTTC

J gene: TRBJ1-3
V gene: TRBV11-2
D gene: -
clone size: -
CDR3 protein: CASSFGSAIIGNTIYF
CDR3 DNA: TGTGCCAGCAGCTTCGGGAGCGCCATCATCGGAAACACCATATATTTT

J gene: TRBJ2-3
V gene: TRBV27
D gene: -
clone size: -
CDR3 protein: CASSLVYTDTQYF
CDR3 DNA: TGTGCCAGCAGTTTGGTTTACACAGATACGCAGTATTTT

J gene: TRBJ2-3
V gene: TRBV6-5
D gene: -
clone size: few
CDR3 protein: CASLAEDTQYF
CDR3 DNA: TGTGCCAGCTTAGCGGAAGATACGCAGTATTTT

J gene: TRBJ1-1
V gene: TRBV7-9
D gene: -
clone size: -
CDR3 protein: CASSAVGGILNTEAFF
CDR3 DNA: TGTGCCAGCAGCGCCGTCGGTGGTATTCTGAACACTGAAGCTTTCTTT

J gene: TRBJ1-1
V gene: TRBV7-2
D gene: TRBD1
clone size: -
CDR3 protein: CASSATGTGGQSREAFF
CDR3 DNA: TGTGCCAGCAGCGCTACCGGGACAGGGGGCCAAAGCAGAGAAGCTTTCTTT

J gene: TRBJ2-7
V gene: TRBV5-1
D gene: -
clone size: few
CDR3 protein: CASSLTGSYEQYF
CDR3 DNA: TGCGCCAGCAGCTTGACAGGCTCCTACGAGCAGTACTTC

J gene: TRBJ2-1
V gene: TRBV19
D gene: -
clone size: -
CDR3 protein: CASSIGWTDAYNEQFF
CDR3 DNA: TGTGCCAGTAGTATAGGGTGGACCGACGCATACAATGAGCAGTTCTTC

J gene: TRBJ2-7
V gene: TRBV27
D gene: TRBD1
clone size: -
CDR3 protein: CASSFLTGGYEQYF
CDR3 DNA: TGTGCCAGCAGTTTCTTGACAGGGGGCTACGAGCAGTACTTC

J gene: TRBJ1-4
V gene: TRBV27
D gene: -
clone size: once
CDR3 protein: CASSFRQSNEKLFF
CDR3 DNA: TGTGCCAGCAGTTTTAGACAGTCGAATGAAAAACTGTTTTTT

J gene: TRBJ2-1
V gene: TRBV7-9
D gene: -
clone size: -
CDR3 protein: CASSYSPWGYNNEQFF
CDR3 DNA: TGTGCCAGCAGCTACTCTCCTTGGGGGTACAACAATGAGCAGTTCTTC

J gene: TRBJ2-1
V gene: TRBV14
D gene: TRBD2
clone size: -
CDR3 protein: CASSHLAGTYNEQFF
CDR3 DNA: TGTGCCAGCAGCCATTTAGCGGGGACCTACAATGAGCAGTTCTTC

J gene: TRBJ2-3
V gene: TRBV29-1
D gene: -
clone size: -
CDR3 protein: CSVDSGLQYF
CDR3 DNA: TGCAGCGTTGATAGTGGCCTACAGTATTTT

J gene: TRBJ2-7
V gene: TRBV19
D gene: -
clone size: -
CDR3 protein: CASSPDVWAEQYF
CDR3 DNA: TGTGCCAGTAGTCCCGATGTCTGGGCCGAGCAGTACTTC

J gene: TRBJ2-3
V gene: TRBV2
D gene: -
clone size: -
CDR3 protein: CASSPPRADTQYF
CDR3 DNA: TGTGCCAGCAGCCCGCCGAGGGCAGATACGCAGTATTTT

J gene: TRBJ1-3
V gene: TRBV6-1
D gene: -
clone size: -
CDR3 protein: CASSEARGTYSGNTIYF
CDR3 DNA: TGTGCCAGCAGTGAAGCGCGGGGGACTTACTCTGGAAACACCATATATTTT

J gene: TRBJ1-3
V gene: TRBV18
D gene: -
clone size: -
CDR3 protein: CASSPPGTGNTIYF
CDR3 DNA: TGTGCCAGCTCACCACCGGGGACTGGAAACACCATATATTTT

J gene: TRBJ1-1
V gene: TRBV28
D gene: TRBD1
clone size: -
CDR3 protein: CASSPPDRLNTEAFF
CDR3 DNA: TGTGCCAGCAGTCCACCGGACAGGTTGAACACTGAAGCTTTCTTT

J gene: TRBJ1-5
V gene: TRBV10-2
D gene: TRBD1
clone size: -
CDR3 protein: CASKDRDQPQHF
CDR3 DNA: TGCGCCAGCAAGGACAGGGATCAGCCCCAGCATTTT

J gene: TRBJ2-7
V gene: TRBV7-3
D gene: TRBD2
clone size: -
CDR3 protein: CASSPSGTSGSEQYF
CDR3 DNA: TGTGCCAGCAGCCCCTCCGGGACTAGCGGGAGCGAGCAGTACTTC